This T cell receptor (beta chain) was obtained from a study of tumor-infiltrating lymphocytes in primary liver carcinoma (dated by TCRdb to between 2016 and 2019). Describing the broader study: Between November 2015 and March 2016, roughly 5 patients in China with histopathologically diagnosed primary liver carcinoma had their tumors surgically resected. Hepatocellular carcinoma (four) or combined HCC and intrahepatic cholangiocarcinoma (one) was present in the five patients, who were three men and two women aged 30 to 69 years. Tumors of the five patients were stage T1-T3 N0M0 with maximum diameters of about 4.2 to 10 cm. Samples yielded roughly 3.65 to 7.13 million productive TCRbeta reads; read depth did not differ significantly between tissue types. For each liver tumor, the study sampled five regions along with adjacent normal tissue and blood, and applied TCRbeta repertoire sequencing, expression microarrays and whole-exome sequencing. A total of roughly 35 specimens from 5 patients went through TCRbeta repertoire sequencing, namely 25 tumor regions, 5 adjacent noncancerous liver tissues and 5 peripheral blood samples. High reproducibility was observed for the technical replicate repertoires, with mean shared-clone rates approximately 0.9 and correlation coefficients above 0.95. The research as a whole found: Because the samples were bulk and unsorted, CD4+ and CD8+ T cell repertoires could not be compared. Compared with blood, tumors had a significantly larger share of the repertoire taken up by the top 250 clones (p = 0.039). Because sequencing covered only the TCR beta chain and unpaired alpha chains were not captured, true repertoire diversity is likely underestimated. Consistent with antigen-driven expansion, pairs of tumor regions showed higher repertoire overlap (mean about 36%) than either tumor-adjacent pairs (approximately 17%) or tumor-blood pairs (roughly 14%). Only five patients were included in the study, and the authors note that the findings should be validated in a larger study.

CDR1 MNHEY and CDR2 SVGEGT are derived from the germline V gene. Its CDR3 holds 13 amino acids, cysteine through phenylalanine. Only the CDR3 portion is preserved as DNA: 39 bases, with reading frame beginning at the first base. V is cut by 2 bases and J by 4 bases, and the space between the germline ends is 5 bases. A constant-region primer and ProtoScript II reverse transcriptase were used to reverse-transcribe TCRbeta-specific cDNA from around 540 ng total RNA. Three nested multiplex PCR rounds, following a slightly modified ARM-PCR procedure, were used to build the TCRbeta libraries. Each of the first two PCR rounds ran for about 10 cycles and used multiplex TRBV1-TRBV30 forward primers together with a Cbeta reverse primer. A final 25-cycle PCR with Deep VentR polymerase added sample barcodes and Illumina adapters. Before sequencing, amplicons of 200-500 bp were gel-purified using a QIAquick gel extraction kit. The TCRbeta amplicons were sequenced with 250-bp paired-end reads on an Illumina HiSeq 2500. Processing in the source paper ran as follows. To recover full CDR3 sequences, reads were quality-trimmed using Trimmomatic v0.33 and paired reads were then merged using FLASH v1.2.11. V, D and J germline segments were assigned to the rearranged TCRbeta sequences by MiGEC v1.2.1b. Clonotype statistics, along with Shannon-Wiener diversity indices, were calculated using VDJtools v1.0.0. Except for diversity analysis, only the 250 most abundant clonotypes of each sample were used in subsequent analyses to reduce sampling bias. The raw public reads went through TCRdb reprocessing: fastp at Q25, MiXCR clone calling, in-frame beta chains kept. CDR3 protein sequences are deduplicated, and each keeps its most common genes and DNA. What appears here as the V and J calls and clone size reflects TCRdb's work, not the paper's. Recorded for this sample are approximately 340,000 distinct CDR3 sequences; about two thirds of them occurred a single time. The ten most abundant clones make up about 6.3% of the sample.

Blood RNA was extracted from unsorted whole blood with TRIzol reagent; germline DNA came from the DNeasy Blood & Tissue kit. At the time of sampling, the patients were treatment-naive and had chronic HBV infection. Before surgery, 3 to 4.5 milliliters of peripheral blood were collected into K2EDTA tubes. This clonotype came up a few times. There is no known antigen for this receptor. Qualities for individual bases were not recorded, and no much larger clone is one base off. The sequenced sample was peripheral blood. Recombination connected TRBV6-2 or TRBV6-3 to TRBJ2-2, with an unclear D gene assignment. This TCR came from a man aged 35 to 55 with primary liver carcinoma and hepatitis B virus infection. This receptor carries the CDR3 CASSYPGTGELFF. The bases are TGTGCCAGCAGTTACCCGGGCACCGGGGAGCTGTTTTTT.